This T cell receptor beta chain was recorded in a study of T cells expressing NK-cell markers. Looking at the study overall: Seven of the eight sequenced donors were classified as HCMV-seropositive, and one was classified as seronegative. Overall study findings and caveats: A few donors likewise had their CD3+CD56-NKG2C+ fraction led by these clonotypes.

TCRdb reprocessed the 5' RACE reads and keeps a single row for each CDR3 protein, giving no DNA. Its listing shows over 350,000 distinct CDR3 sequences. As for this clonotype: Its specificity is not known.

The CDR3 has 15 amino acids. CDR1 LNHDA and CDR2 SQIVND come from the germline V gene (reference sequence). The chain links TRBV19 to TRBJ2-5; the TCRdb call, TRBD2, lacks DNA for checking. The sample was blood T cells: a sorted CD56 or NKG2C T cell subset, CD4+ or CD8+ T cells, or bulk PBMC T cells (not recorded which). The TCR comes from a woman in her 50s in good health. CDR3: CASSIWGLASETQYF. Using reference TRBV19 and TRBJ2-5 for the parts outside the CDR3, the full variable domain is DGGITQSPKYLFRKEGQNVTLSCEQNLNHDAMYWYRQDPGQGLRLIYYSQIVNDFQKGDIAEGYSVSREKKESFPLTVTSAQKNPTAFYLCASSIWGLASETQYFGPGTRLLVL.